A single T cell receptor beta chain is shown here with its context. Source study methods: Amplification of reference gene primers provided the estimated nucleated cell counts. Measured with immunoSEQ multiplex PCR; TCRdb has only the in-frame clones, and not every one. Clone size and V and J calls were adopted from that table, with D and trimming inferred from the DNA. The sample gives about 110,000 clones, over 80% of which show up once; 0.83% is in the top ten. The sample originates from a study of blood T cell repertoires in COVID-19. Study-wide context: Samples representing acute and convalescent COVID-19 were sourced from the United States, Italy and Spain. The cDNA or gDNA used as material had been derived from T cells, B-cell-depleted T cells, or PBMCs.

Trimming took off 2 bases at V and 3 bases at J, with 8 bases between the two ends. This CDR3 is built from 13 residues. The germline CDR1 and CDR2 sequences are GTSNPN and SVGIG (reference sequence). The chain uses TRBV30 and TRBJ1-5; D unclear. The sequence came from a woman aged 70-85 years with acute or convalescent COVID-19. Sequencing input: peripheral blood. DNA of the CDR3: TGTGCCTGGAGTCAACGGTACAATCAGCCCCAGCATTTT. Amino acids: CAWSQRYNQPQHF. The whole variable domain, remainder taken from reference TRBV30 and TRBJ1-5, is SQTIHQWPATLVQPVGSPLSLECTVEGTSNPNLYWYRQAAGRGLQLLFYSVGIGQISSEVPQNLSASRPQDRQFILSSKKLLLSDSGFYLCAWSQRYNQPQHFGDGTRLSIL.